A single T cell receptor (beta chain) is shown here with its context. What it binds is unknown. A minimum of 5.5 micrograms of total RNA was extracted per sample. This sample is part of a study of blood T cells in healthy people across ages. Study conclusions and caveats: Donor CMV infection status was unknown, possibly confounding age-related changes in expanded clonotypes.

The CDR3 consists of 14 residues. Between the trimmed V and J ends, which lost 3 bases and 4 bases, there was a span of 10 bases. Germline V gives CDR1 LNHDA, CDR2 SQIVND (reference sequence). Alongside a J-beta primer mix, a sample-barcoded 5' primer served in a second PCR lasting about 7 to 11 cycles. Paired-end reads containing CDR3 totaled no fewer than 2.5 million for each sample. TCRdb recomputed calls from the 5' RACE reads with MiXCR, one row per CDR3 protein. Of about 570,000 distinct CDR3 sequences in the sample, about 28% were seen once. This sample also appeared in a second study, on T cells of mothers and their children. That source notes: The yield was over 9 million TCR beta CDR3 reads from each mother and a few million from each child.

The chain couples TRBV19 to TRBJ1-5, with D unclear. Specimen: blood. This sequence was found in a boy aged 2 to 9 in good health. The DNA for the CDR3 is TGTGCCAGTAGTATGATCGGCAGAAATCAGCCCCAGCATTTT. It yields the protein CASSMIGRNQPQHF.